What follows are 16 T cell receptor beta chains derived from one specimen sequenced in a study of T cell changes during pregnancy in multiple sclerosis (dated by TCRdb to about 2019). Library construction relied on the immunoSEQ multiplex PCR assay. As stored in TCRdb, this immuneACCESS dataset retains in-frame rearrangements with V and J assigned. A fraction of the clones does not appear; measured against another copy, unresolved V genes explain less than half of the discrepancy, and the remainder lacks a known reason. The sample contains 45,000 to 55,000 clones, about 91% of them found a single time. The ten largest account for roughly 2.3% of the sample. The sample here was peripheral blood, taken in the third trimester of pregnancy. These TCRs come from a female donor with multiple sclerosis, enrolled in a pregnancy study.

The genes are TRBV6-6 and TRBJ1-5; D might be TRBD1 (5 bases). The CDR3 consists of 14 residues. V was trimmed by 6 bases and J by 4 bases, leaving 13 bases between them. The germline CDR1 and CDR2 sequences are MNHNY and SVGAGI (reference sequence). CDR3 DNA sequence: TGTGCCAGCAGCCGGACATTGGGGAATCAGCCCCAGCATTTT. It encodes CASSRTLGNQPQHF.

The chain is built from TRBV30 and TRBJ2-3; D ambiguous. Trimming stripped 3 bases from V and 4 bases from J, with 11 bases between. CDR1 is GTSNPN and CDR2 is SVGIG in the germline V gene (reference sequence). The CDR3 runs to 13 residues. The CDR3 is CAWSPREADTQYF. CDR3 DNA sequence: TGTGCCTGGAGCCCTCGAGAGGCAGATACGCAGTATTTT. Combining the CDR3 with reference TRBV30 and TRBJ2-3 gives the whole variable domain SQTIHQWPATLVQPVGSPLSLECTVEGTSNPNLYWYRQAAGRGLQLLFYSVGIGQISSEVPQNLSASRPQDRQFILSSKKLLLSDSGFYLCAWSPREADTQYFGPGTRLTVL.

The V call is TRBV6-1, the J call TRBJ2-2; 9 bases fit TRBD1. Germline V gives CDR1 MNHNS, CDR2 SASEGT. V dropped 1 base and J dropped 3; count of bases not matched to a gene: 0. The CDR3 runs 15 residues. CDR3 in amino acids: CASSEGTGDTGELFF. Here the CDR3 DNA reads TGTGCCAGCAGTGAAGGGACAGGGGACACCGGGGAGCTGTTTTTT.

The chain links TRBV28 to TRBJ2-2; 8 bases align to TRBD1. The trim removed 6 bases at V and 2 bases at J, leaving 5 bases unmatched. The CDR3 has 15 residues. Per germline, CDR1 MDHEN and CDR2 SYDVKM. The CDR3 loop reads CASSLTGVNTGELFF. CDR3 nucleotides: TGTGCCAGCAGCCTGACAGGGGTAAACACCGGGGAGCTGTTTTTT. The whole variable domain, filled in from reference TRBV28 and TRBJ2-2, reads DVKVTQSSRYLVKRTGEKVFLECVQDMDHENMFWYRQDPGLGLRLIYFSYDVKMKEKGDIPEGYSVSREKKERFSLILESASTNQTSMYLCASSLTGVNTGELFFGEGSRLTVL.

The chain is built from TRBV10-3 and TRBJ1-1; tentative D call: TRBD1 (5 bases). Germline V lookup: CDR1 ENHRY, CDR2 SYGVKD. There are 15 residues in the CDR3. Trimming took off 5 bases at V and 3 bases at J, with 16 bases between the two ends. CDR3 in amino acids: CAISPGGRDDTEAFF. DNA of the CDR3: TGTGCCATCAGTCCGGGGGGGAGGGACGACACTGAAGCTTTCTTT.

The chain employs TRBV4-2 and TRBJ2-7, with TRBD2 as a possible D gene (6 bases). Trimming pared 0 bases from V and 3 bases from J, leaving 24 bases between. Germline CDR1 is LGHNA and CDR2 is YNFKEQ. The length of the CDR3 is 19 residues. The CDR3, as DNA: TGTGCCAGCAGCCAAGAGTACGGCGCGGGGCCTCTCTCCCTCTACGAGCAGTACTTC. It encodes CASSQEYGAGPLSLYEQYF.

The chain has TRBV5-1 and TRBJ2-5, with a tentative D call TRBD2 (5 bases). Trimming left V 4 bases short and J 4 bases short, with 14 bases between. This CDR3 has 14 amino acids. Germline V gene data show CDR1 as SGHRS and CDR2 as YFSETQ. The CDR3 region has the DNA TGCGCCAGCAGCAAAACTAGGGTCGGAGAGACCCAGTACTTC. Translating it yields CASSKTRVGETQYF.

The chain carries TRBV25-1 and TRBJ2-7; 8 bases are shared with TRBD1. The CDR3 is made up of 18 amino acids. The V segment lost 1 base and the J segment 5 bases; nucleotides outside the gene matches: 16. Germline V gene data show CDR1 as MGHDK and CDR2 as SYGVNS. In DNA form, the CDR3 reads TGTGCCAGCAGTGAATCTCTAATAGGAGGACAGGGTTTGCACGAGCAGTACTTC. Residues: CASSESLIGGQGLHEQYF.

The chain combines TRBV6-5 with TRBJ2-3; 8 bases are shared with TRBD2. With 0 bases clipped from V and 4 bases from J, the junction kept 6 bases outside the gene matches. Germline CDR1 reads MNHEY; CDR2 reads SVGAGI. This CDR3 comprises 16 residues. DNA for the CDR3: TGTGCCAGCAGTTACTCCGAGCGGGAGTTAGCAGATACGCAGTATTTT. Translating gives CASSYSERELADTQYF.

The J gene is TRBJ2-4, the V gene TRBV7-2; D call uncertain. CDR1 SGHTA and CDR2 FQGNSA come from the germline V gene. V was clipped by 1 base and J by 6 bases, with 7 bases between them. The CDR3 contains 13 residues. CDR3 sequence: CASSLEYRNIQYF. CDR3 coding DNA: TGTGCCAGCAGCTTAGAATATAGAAACATTCAGTACTTC.

This chain joins TRBV5-4 and TRBJ2-3; tentatively, D is TRBD1 (7 bases). The CDR3 has 16 residues. Germline CDR1 SGHNT, CDR2 YYREEE (reference sequence). Trimming cost V 2 bases and J 3 bases, with 16 bases left between them. CDR3 sequence reads: CASSLQGPGRTDTQYF. CDR3 sequence (DNA): TGTGCCAGCAGCTTACAGGGGCCTGGGAGGACAGATACGCAGTATTTT.

The chain is built from TRBV18 and TRBJ2-7; D may be TRBD1 (6 bases). Germline CDR1 and CDR2: KGHSH and LQKENI. The V end was cut by 1 base, the J end by 6 bases, with 13 bases between. This CDR3 has 14 amino acids. The CDR3 region has the DNA TGTGCCAGCTCACCACTCGAGGGGGATGGCGAGCAGTACTTC. Translation: CASSPLEGDGEQYF.

The CDR3, as DNA: TGTGCCAGTAGTATCCAACCCTTTACGGGGAACACCATATATTTT. Protein: CASSIQPFTGNTIYF. The V gene is TRBV19, the J gene TRBJ1-3, with D unresolved. Trimming cost V 3 bases and J 7 bases, with 16 bases left between them. Germline loops: CDR1 LNHDA, CDR2 SQIVND (reference sequence). The CDR3 has 15 residues. The full variable domain, with the rest looked up from reference TRBV19 and TRBJ1-3, is DGGITQSPKYLFRKEGQNVTLSCEQNLNHDAMYWYRQDPGQGLRLIYYSQIVNDFQKGDIAEGYSVSREKKESFPLTVTSAQKNPTAFYLCASSIQPFTGNTIYFGEGSWLTVV.

The chain recombines TRBV10-3 with TRBJ2-5; a possible D gene is TRBD1 (5 bases). This CDR3 region has 13 residues. Trimming removed 3 bases at V and 7 bases at J, with 12 bases between. In germline, CDR1 is ENHRY, CDR2 SYGVKD. CDR3 loop: CAISDFGAWTQYF. The CDR3 DNA is TGTGCCATCAGTGATTTTGGGGCTTGGACCCAGTACTTC.

The rearrangement links TRBV4-3 to TRBJ1-4, with 10 bases aligning to TRBD1. CDR3 length: 15 residues. Germline V gene lookup returns CDR1 LGHNA and CDR2 YSLEER. The junction had 2 bases not matched to a gene; V was cut back by 3 bases and J by 4 bases. The CDR3, as DNA: TGCGCCAGCAGCCAGGGGACAGGGGATAATGAAAAACTGTTTTTT. Translated, it gives CASSQGTGDNEKLFF.

J is TRBJ2-7 and V is TRBV28; D gene unclear. The length of the CDR3 is 13 residues. CDR1 MDHEN and CDR2 SYDVKM come from the germline V gene. V dropped 2 bases and J dropped 6 bases, with 11 bases sitting between them. The DNA for the CDR3 is TGTGCCAGCAGTTTACCCGCCCCCGGCGAGCAGTACTTC. This gives the protein CASSLPAPGEQYF.